This T cell receptor beta chain was identified during a study of blood T cell repertoires in COVID-19. Only in-frame clones appear in the TCRdb table, and some are missing; sequencing was by immunoSEQ multiplex PCR. This table holds around 250,000 clones, around 93% found once. The sample was PBMCs or T cells enriched from blood (not recorded which). The TCR comes from a human donor in a cohort exposed to, infected with or recovered from COVID-19 (not recorded which). The donor label of this sample is uncertain.

The CDR3 loop is CASSQGEGLVYGYTF. The CDR3 bases are TGTGCCAGCAGCCAAGGGGAGGGGTTGGTCTATGGCTACACCTTC. The rearrangement links TRBV3-1 (or the pseudogene TRBV3-2) to TRBJ1-2, with TRBD1 as a possible D gene (5 bases). The CDR3 has 15 amino acids. Trimming cost V 1 base and J 4 bases, with 13 bases left between them. Germline V CDR1 and CDR2: LGHDT, YNNKEL (reference sequence).